The 4 T cell receptor beta chains below come from one sample, sequenced in a study of molecular identifiers for immune sequencing clone quantification. One entry per CDR3 protein, called by TCRdb with MiXCR from the PCR reads. The top ten hold around 1.6% of the sample, which has 9,500 to 15,000 distinct CDR3 sequences, around 18% seen once. The sequencing sample was made of naive CD8+ T cells from blood, with Jurkat cell RNA spiked in. Noted subset: FACS-sorted CD8+CD4-CCR7+CD45RA+ naive T cells. All receptors derive from a human donor in good health. Some libraries in this study had Jurkat cell RNA spiked in.

About this clonotype: A much larger clone differs from this one at a single base, so this may be a read error. The gene calls are TRBV7-9 and TRBJ2-5; a weak D match, TRBD1 (5 bases). The CDR3 sequence is 15 residues long. Germline lookup yields CDR1 SEHNR and CDR2 FQNEAQ (reference sequence). CDR3 amino acids: CASALGPGAQETRYF. The CDR3 nucleotides read TGTGCCAGCGCCCTAGGGCCTGGGGCACAAGAGACCCGGTACTTC.

This clonotype is deemed medium-sized. The rearrangement uses TRBV7-9 and TRBJ1-3, with D possibly TRBD1 on 5 matching bases. This CDR3 is built from 14 residues. The V and J ends lost 5 bases and 2 bases respectively, with 10 bases between them. Germline lookup yields CDR1 SEHNR and CDR2 FQNEAQ (reference sequence). As DNA, the CDR3 is TGTGCCAGCAGCCACGGGGCAACTGGAAACACCATATATTTT. As protein: CASSHGATGNTIYF. Full variable domain (missing parts from reference TRBV7-9 and TRBJ1-3): DTGVSQNPRHKITKRGQNVTFRCDPISEHNRLYWYRQTLGQGPEFLTYFQNEAQLEKSRLLSDRFSAERPKGSFSTLEIQRTEQGDSAMYLCASSHGATGNTIYFGEGSWLTVV.

This clonotype has at least ten counts. This chain joins TRBV19 and TRBJ1-1, with TRBD1 identical over 8 bases. Germline assignment: CDR1 LNHDA and CDR2 SQIVND (reference sequence). V lost 5 bases, J lost 4 bases, and 9 bases stayed unmatched. CDR3 length: 15 residues. The DNA of the CDR3 is TGTGCCAGTAGTCCAGGGGGCAGGGGAGGCACTGAAGCTTTCTTT. This gives the protein CASSPGGRGGTEAFF.

This clonotype is medium-sized in the sample. The chain recombines TRBV4-1 with TRBJ2-5; the match to TRBD1 covers 7 bases. The V segment lost 3 bases and the J segment 6 bases; nucleotides outside the gene matches: 10. Germline V gene lookup returns CDR1 MGHRA and CDR2 YSYEKL. CDR3 size: 15 residues. The CDR3 here is CASSQVRDSTKTQYF. In nucleotides, the CDR3 is TGCGCCAGCAGCCAGGTCCGGGACAGCACAAAGACCCAGTACTTC.